These T cell receptor beta chains were read from a single sample in a study of T cells in Graves' hyperthyroidism and ophthalmopathy. MiXCR, applied by TCRdb to the multiplex PCR reads, yields one record per CDR3 protein. The data show a few hundred thousand distinct CDR3 sequences, about 15% seen once. Material for sequencing was blood. These receptors were collected from a woman between 40 and 50 years old with Graves' hyperthyroidism. Each CDR3 is given with its conserved first and last residue. D genes are given only for firm matches. The size entry is marked missing in some rows and otherwise reads once, few, many or a size class.

D gene,clone size,CDR3 length,J gene,V gene,CDR3 DNA,CDR3 protein
TRBD2,few,20,TRBJ2-1,TRBV10-2,TGCGCCAGCAGTGACTCTAAGGGACTAGCGGGAGTGATAACCAACAATGAGCAGTTCTTC,CASSDSKGLAGVITNNEQFF
TRBD2,many,16,TRBJ2-7,TRBV3-1,TGTGCCAGCAGCCCCGCCGGGACTAGTGGATCCTACGAGCAGTACTTC,CASSPAGTSGSYEQYF
TRBD2,few,14,TRBJ2-2,TRBV20-1,TGCAGTGCTACGCGGGGACGGGGGGATGGGGAGCTGTTTTTT,CSATRGRGDGELFF
NA,many,16,TRBJ1-5,TRBV28,TGTGCCAGCAGTTTTGTCGGTAGGAATAGCAATCAGCCCCAGCATTTT,CASSFVGRNSNQPQHF
NA,few,16,TRBJ2-2,TRBV7-6,TGTGCCAGCAGCTTAACGTTCGCGGAAAATGCCGGGGAGCTGTTTTTT,CASSLTFAENAGELFF
TRBD1,many,16,TRBJ2-7,TRBV6-1,TGTGCCAGCAGTCCTCGACAGGGGACGATTTTGTACGAGCAGTACTTC,CASSPRQGTILYEQYF
NA,NA,16,TRBJ1-4,TRBV20-1,TGCAGTGCTAGTAACGGCCCAAGAGGTTTTAATGAAAAACTGTTTTTT,CSASNGPRGFNEKLFF
NA,many,13,TRBJ1-6,TRBV5-8,TGTGCCAGCAGCTTGAAAGGGGTTTCACCCCTCCACTTT,CASSLKGVSPLHF
TRBD2,many,18,TRBJ2-1,TRBV3-1,TGTGCCAGCAGCCAGGGGAGGCGGGCGGGAGGAATCTTCCATGAGCAGTTCTTC,CASSQGRRAGGIFHEQFF
TRBD1,NA,13,TRBJ1-2,TRBV29-1,TGCAGCGTCGCTCAGGGGGAGAAGGGTGGCTACACCTTC,CSVAQGEKGGYTF
TRBD1,NA,15,TRBJ1-5,TRBV18,TGTGCCGGCTCAGCCGGGACAGGGACGGATCAGCCCCAGCATTTT,CAGSAGTGTDQPQHF
TRBD1,few,21,TRBJ2-7,TRBV2,TGTGCCAGCAGTGAAGACGATATTCGTTGGGACAGGGGCCCTTTTTACTACGAGCAGTACTTC,CASSEDDIRWDRGPFYYEQYF
TRBD2,NA,15,TRBJ2-7,TRBV27,TGTGCCAGCAGGACTGGGGGACTAGCGGGAGCCGAGCAGTACTTC,CASRTGGLAGAEQYF
NA,few,14,TRBJ1-5,TRBV7-2,TGTGCCAGCAGCTTGGACCCGACCAATCAGCCCCAGCATTTT,CASSLDPTNQPQHF
NA,few,15,TRBJ2-2,TRBV12-3/TRBV12-4,TGTGCCAGCAGTTTGGGGGGCGTCGGCACCGGGGAGCTGTTTTTT,CASSLGGVGTGELFF
TRBD1,many,16,TRBJ2-5,TRBV19,TGTGCCAGTAGCCCCGGACAGGGGAGGTTTCGAGAGACCCAGTACTTC,CASSPGQGRFRETQYF
NA,many,16,TRBJ1-4,TRBV28,TGTGCCAGCAGTTCCACCCAGGACGGTAGAGGTGAAAAACTGTTTTTT,CASSSTQDGRGEKLFF
TRBD1,many,15,TRBJ1-1,TRBV7-9,TGTGCCAGCAGCTTTTACAGGGGCTCGAACACTGAAGCTTTCTTT,CASSFYRGSNTEAFF
TRBD2,many,12,TRBJ2-7,TRBV10-3,TGTGCCACGGGGGGACCGGCTAACGAGCAGTACTTC,CATGGPANEQYF
TRBD1,many,14,TRBJ1-1,TRBV27,TGTGCCAGCAGTTCGCAGACAGGGGGCACTGAAGCTTTCTTT,CASSSQTGGTEAFF
NA,many,15,TRBJ2-5,TRBV7-2,TGTGCCAGCAGCTTAGCGCCTGGGTGGCAAGAGACCCAGTACTTC,CASSLAPGWQETQYF
TRBD2,few,15,TRBJ2-1,TRBV7-9,TGTGCCAGCAGCTTAGAAGGCGGGAGCAACAATGAGCAGTTCTTC,CASSLEGGSNNEQFF
TRBD2,many,17,TRBJ2-1,TRBV28,TGTGCCAGCACCTCACCCTCGACTAGCGGGAGTATACATGAGCAGTTCTTC,CASTSPSTSGSIHEQFF
NA,many,15,TRBJ2-1,TRBV5-1,TGCGCCAGCAGCTTGAGGCGGGACTCCTACAATGAGCAGTTCTTC,CASSLRRDSYNEQFF
TRBD2,few,15,TRBJ2-2,TRBV28,TGTGCCAGCGAACCGGGACTAGCGGGGACCGGGGAGCTGTTTTTT,CASEPGLAGTGELFF
NA,few,16,TRBJ2-7,TRBV20-1,TGCAGTGTTAGTTCTAGTCAGCGGAAGAGGAACTACGAGCAGTACTTC,CSVSSSQRKRNYEQYF
NA,NA,13,TRBJ2-5,TRBV9,TGTGCCAGCAGCGTAACTCTATGGGAGACCCAGTACTTC,CASSVTLWETQYF
NA,many,12,TRBJ2-5,TRBV29-1,TGCAGCGTTGTGAGGGGGGAAGAGACCCAGTACTTC,CSVVRGEETQYF
TRBD2,NA,21,TRBJ2-3,TRBV9,TGTGCCAGCAGCGTAGAACCGGGACTAGCGGGGCCCCGAAAGGTCCCAGATACGCAGTATTTT,CASSVEPGLAGPRKVPDTQYF
NA,NA,16,TRBJ2-1,TRBV7-3,TGTGCCAGCAGCTTGTACGGAGGGGGCGCTTCAAATGAGCAGTTCTTC,CASSLYGGGASNEQFF
NA,many,17,TRBJ2-1,TRBV24-1,TGTGCCACCAGTGATACCCGACAGACCGGGTTTTACAATGAGCAGTTCTTC,CATSDTRQTGFYNEQFF
NA,NA,13,TRBJ2-1,TRBV20-1,TGCAGTGCTAGGAGACTAGGAGCCAATGAGCAGTTCTTC,CSARRLGANEQFF
NA,many,13,TRBJ2-3,TRBV7-8,TGTGCCAGCAGCTTCGGACGGGAAGATACGCAGTATTTT,CASSFGREDTQYF
NA,NA,15,TRBJ1-1,TRBV25-1,TGTGCCAGCAGTGATTCAGGGACATGGAACACTGAAGCTTTCTTT,CASSDSGTWNTEAFF
TRBD2,NA,15,TRBJ2-7,TRBV20-1,TGCAGTGCTAGAGGGCTAGCGGGGGACTCCTACGAGCAGTACTTC,CSARGLAGDSYEQYF
NA,many,15,TRBJ1-5,TRBV2,TGTGCCAGCAGTAACCGGGATGGGGGCAATCAGCCCCAGCATTTT,CASSNRDGGNQPQHF
NA,NA,16,TRBJ2-7,TRBV3-1,TGTGCCAGCAGCCAAGACGCACTAGCCAGATCCTACGAGCAGTACTTC,CASSQDALARSYEQYF
NA,few,15,TRBJ1-4,TRBV5-1,TGCGCCAGCAGCTTCGGGACGACAACTAATGAAAAACTGTTTTTT,CASSFGTTTNEKLFF
NA,many,16,TRBJ1-4,TRBV28,TGTGCCAGCAGTTCCCCTTTAAGCCGGTATAATGAAAAACTGTTTTTT,CASSSPLSRYNEKLFF
TRBD2,many,15,TRBJ2-1,TRBV3-1,TGTGCCAGCAGCCAAGGACTAGCGGGGAGCAATGAGCAGTTCTTC,CASSQGLAGSNEQFF
NA,many,16,TRBJ1-6,TRBV2,TGTGCCAGCAGTGGCCGCGGGGCTTCGTCGGGTTCACCCCTCCACTTT,CASSGRGASSGSPLHF
TRBD1,NA,18,TRBJ2-5,TRBV2,TGTGCCAGCAGCTTCCCCGGGACAGGGTCGAGGTACCAAGAGACCCAGTACTTC,CASSFPGTGSRYQETQYF
TRBD2,few,14,TRBJ2-7,TRBV20-1,TGCAGTGCCGAGGGACTAGCGGGCTTCTACGAGCAGTACTTC,CSAEGLAGFYEQYF
TRBD1,many,15,TRBJ1-1,TRBV5-1,TGCGCCAGCAGCTTGGAGCCAGGGGGGAACACTGAAGCTTTCTTT,CASSLEPGGNTEAFF
TRBD2,few,17,TRBJ2-5,TRBV30,TGTGCCTGGAGTCAACCGGGACTAGCGGGACACCAAGAGACCCAGTACTTC,CAWSQPGLAGHQETQYF
TRBD2,NA,16,TRBJ2-3,TRBV10-2,TGCGCCAGCAGTGATCGAACTAGCGGGAGCGCAGATACGCAGTATTTT,CASSDRTSGSADTQYF
NA,few,16,TRBJ1-6,TRBV3-1,TGCGCCAGCAGCCGTTTCGGCAGCGGGGGGAATTCACCCCTCCACTTT,CASSRFGSGGNSPLHF
TRBD2,many,16,TRBJ2-3,TRBV29-1,TGCAGCGTTGGGGAACTAGCGGGACCCGACACAGATACGCAGTATTTT,CSVGELAGPDTDTQYF
NA,NA,14,TRBJ1-5,TRBV2,TGTGCCAGCACCCGGGGAGTTAGCAATCAGCCCCAGCATTTT,CASTRGVSNQPQHF
NA,many,13,TRBJ2-2,TRBV3-1,TGTGCCAGCAGCCACGCTTACACCGGGGAGCTGTTTTTT,CASSHAYTGELFF
TRBD2,many,15,TRBJ2-1,TRBV11-1,TGTGCCAGCAGCCACGGGACTAGCGGGCACAATGAGCAGTTCTTC,CASSHGTSGHNEQFF
TRBD2,many,15,TRBJ2-7,TRBV3-1,TGTGCCAGCAGCCAAGTACTAGCGGCATCCTACGAGCAGTACTTC,CASSQVLAASYEQYF
NA,many,14,TRBJ2-3,TRBV12-3/TRBV12-4,TGTGCCAGCAGTCCGAGGGCCCCACGAGATACGCAGTATTTT,CASSPRAPRDTQYF
NA,many,14,TRBJ2-1,TRBV28,TGTGCCAGCAGTGGGGGGGCCTCCTACAATGAGCAGTTCTTC,CASSGGASYNEQFF
NA,many,14,TRBJ2-7,TRBV5-6,TGTGCCAGCAGCCTGGAGGCGGAGGTCTACGAGCAGTACTTC,CASSLEAEVYEQYF
NA,many,14,TRBJ1-1,TRBV6-5,TGTGCCAGCAGTTCGGACGGAATGAACACTGAAGCTTTCTTT,CASSSDGMNTEAFF
NA,many,13,TRBJ2-1,TRBV11-1,TGTGCCAGCAGCTCGGCCCCCTACAATGAGCAGTTCTTC,CASSSAPYNEQFF
NA,many,14,TRBJ2-1,TRBV18,TGTGCCAGCTCACCCCAGTTCGGTGACAATGAGCAGTTCTTC,CASSPQFGDNEQFF
TRBD2,few,17,TRBJ2-3,TRBV19,TGTGCCAGTACATCGACTAGCGGGAGACTTGATTCAGATACGCAGTATTTT,CASTSTSGRLDSDTQYF